Listed below are T cell receptor beta chains from one sample, sequenced in a study of blood T cells in healthy people across ages. TCRdb used MiXCR to reprocess the 5' RACE reads, holding one entry per CDR3 protein. The sample has 800,000 or so distinct CDR3 sequences, roughly 25% seen once. The same sample was also studied in work on T cells of mothers and their children.

The specimen was blood. The origin of the receptors is a boy younger than 18 in good health. CDR3s leave out the opening cysteine and the closing phenylalanine or tryptophan. The size of a clone is reported for some rows only, either as once, few or many, or as a class for expanded clones.

TRBV7-9	few	TRBJ2-5	ASTGPPGTDQETQY
TRBV7-9	.	TRBJ2-4	ASSLVEIAKNIQY
TRBV4-1	.	TRBJ2-1	ASTYGTGYNEQF
TRBV5-1	.	TRBJ2-7	ASSSMGSDEQY
TRBV11-2	.	.	ASSLFPQLAGVHEQY
TRBV5-6	few	TRBJ1-1	ASSYRKTGPNTEAF
TRBV29-1	.	.	SVEGGVEGTGDYEQY
TRBV21-1	few	TRBJ1-2	ASSAPHAGERNYGYT
TRBV20-1	.	TRBJ2-5	SGTPVEGETQY
TRBV6-6	.	TRBJ2-5	ASSFGDFEETQY
TRBV12-3/TRBV12-4	.	.	AITLGSGRFYEQY
TRBV7-8	.	TRBJ2-2	ASSLEGPTSGGAGELF
TRBV28	few	TRBJ1-2	ASIGQTGGKYYGYT
TRBV4-1	few	TRBJ2-7	ASSQEGSGGSYEQY